Listed below are T cell receptor beta chains from one sample, sequenced in a study of blood T cell repertoires in COVID-19. Using immunoSEQ multiplex PCR, the repertoire was profiled, and TCRdb retains in-frame clones only, with some absent. The profile shows around 250,000 clones, roughly 88% of them singletons. Specimen: peripheral blood. These receptors were collected from a man older than 75 with acute or convalescent COVID-19. Both conserved end residues are part of each CDR3. A D gene is named only where the DNA matches it firmly. Rows give clone size only sometimes, using once, few, many, or a class for an expanded clone.

TRBV28	NA	NA	TRBJ1-5	CASSLGHSPPQHF	TGTGCCAGCAGTTTAGGTCATAGTCCGCCCCAGCATTTT
TRBV2	NA	NA	TRBJ1-5	CASKESSNQPQHF	TGTGCCAGCAAGGAGTCTAGCAATCAGCCCCAGCATTTT
TRBV7-2	NA	NA	TRBJ1-5	CASSLVTGLSNQPQHF	TGTGCCAGCAGCTTAGTAACGGGACTTAGCAATCAGCCCCAGCATTTT
TRBV3-1/TRBV3-2	NA	NA	TRBJ2-5	CASSKWSSLGSGETQYF	TGTGCCAGCAGCAAGTGGAGTAGCTTGGGGAGCGGGGAGACCCAGTACTTC
TRBV5-6	once	NA	TRBJ1-3	CASSLERTANTIYF	TGTGCCAGCAGCTTGGAGAGGACAGCAAACACCATATATTTT
TRBV27	NA	NA	TRBJ1-6	CASRAAAGSDNSPLHF	TGTGCCAGCAGGGCCGCGGCGGGGTCTGATAATTCACCCCTCCACTTT
TRBV15	NA	NA	TRBJ1-6	CATSRDRDPNSPLHF	TGTGCCACCAGCAGAGACCGGGATCCGAATTCACCCCTCCACTTT
TRBV18	NA	TRBD1	TRBJ1-5	CASSGQGRGQPQHF	TGTGCCAGTTCAGGACAGGGAAGGGGTCAGCCCCAGCATTTT
TRBV4-1	NA	TRBD1	TRBJ1-2	CASSQEPGQGSFSNYGYTF	TGCGCCAGCAGCCAAGAACCGGGACAGGGTTCGTTTTCTAACTATGGCTACACCTTC
TRBV9	NA	TRBD1	TRBJ2-7	CASSPGTVSYEQYF	TGTGCCAGCAGCCCAGGGACAGTTTCCTACGAGCAGTACTTC
TRBV28	NA	NA	TRBJ2-1	CASKRGGDNEQFF	TGTGCCAGTAAAAGGGGCGGCGACAATGAGCAGTTCTTC
TRBV2	NA	TRBD2	TRBJ2-3	CASIFSGGLDTQYF	TGTGCCAGCATCTTTAGCGGGGGTTTAGATACGCAGTATTTT
TRBV11-2	NA	NA	TRBJ2-1	CASSFDWRSYNEQFF	TGTGCCAGCAGCTTCGACTGGCGCTCCTACAATGAGCAGTTCTTC
TRBV18	NA	NA	TRBJ1-1	CASSPARGAETEAFF	TGTGCCAGCTCACCGGCGCGGGGGGCTGAGACTGAAGCTTTCTTT
TRBV28	NA	NA	TRBJ1-5	CASSLGANREPQHF	TGTGCCAGCAGCCTCGGGGCGAACAGGGAGCCCCAGCATTTT
TRBV18	NA	NA	TRBJ1-2	CASSPGGVGGYTF	TGTGCCAGCTCACCAGGGGGGGTTGGAGGCTACACCTTC
TRBV7-9	NA	NA	TRBJ2-3	CASSFPGVDTQYF	TGTGCCAGCAGCTTTCCGGGTGTAGATACGCAGTATTTT
TRBV5-1	NA	NA	TRBJ1-1	CASSYRTRLSQTSEAFF	TGCGCCAGCAGTTACAGGACCCGATTGTCTCAAACCAGTGAAGCTTTCTTT
TRBV7-6	NA	TRBD2	TRBJ2-7	CASSLGAGGTSGEQYF	TGTGCCAGCAGCTTAGGGGCAGGGGGGACTAGCGGCGAGCAGTACTTC
TRBV9	NA	NA	TRBJ2-1	CASSVEGEMYNEQFF	TGTGCCAGCAGCGTAGAGGGGGAGATGTACAATGAGCAGTTCTTC
TRBV6-5	few	TRBD1	TRBJ1-5	CASSNRDRQNQPQHF	TGTGCCAGCAGTAACCGGGACAGACAGAATCAGCCCCAGCATTTT
TRBV19	NA	NA	TRBJ1-6	CASREGEYNSPLHF	TGTGCCAGTAGAGAGGGCGAATATAATTCACCCCTCCACTTT